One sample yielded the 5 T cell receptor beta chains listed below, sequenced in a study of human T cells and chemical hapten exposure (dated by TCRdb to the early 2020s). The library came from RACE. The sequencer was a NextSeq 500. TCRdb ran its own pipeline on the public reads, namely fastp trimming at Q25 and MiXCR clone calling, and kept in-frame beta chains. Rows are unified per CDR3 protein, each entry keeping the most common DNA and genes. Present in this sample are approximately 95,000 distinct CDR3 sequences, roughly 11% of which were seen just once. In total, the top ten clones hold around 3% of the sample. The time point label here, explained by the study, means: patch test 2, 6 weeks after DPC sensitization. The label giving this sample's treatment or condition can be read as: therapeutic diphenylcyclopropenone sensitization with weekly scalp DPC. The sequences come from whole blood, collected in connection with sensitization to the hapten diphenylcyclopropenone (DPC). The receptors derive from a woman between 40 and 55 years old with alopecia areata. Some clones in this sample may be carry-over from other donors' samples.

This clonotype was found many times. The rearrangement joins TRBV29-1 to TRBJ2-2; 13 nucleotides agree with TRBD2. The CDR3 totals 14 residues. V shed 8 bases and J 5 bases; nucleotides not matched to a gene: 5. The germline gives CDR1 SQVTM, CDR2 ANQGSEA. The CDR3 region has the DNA TGCAGCTTTGGACTAGCGGGAGTTACCGGGGAGCTGTTTTTT. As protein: CSFGLAGVTGELFF.

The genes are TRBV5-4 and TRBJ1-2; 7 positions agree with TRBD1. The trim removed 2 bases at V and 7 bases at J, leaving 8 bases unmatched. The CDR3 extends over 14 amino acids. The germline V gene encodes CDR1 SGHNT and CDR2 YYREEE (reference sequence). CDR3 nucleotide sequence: TGTGCCAGCAGCTTTGGGGCAGGGGGATCTGGCTACACCTTC. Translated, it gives CASSFGAGGSGYTF.

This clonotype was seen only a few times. Written as DNA, the CDR3 is TGTGCCAGCAGCAGGGGATACGAGACCCAGTACTTC. It encodes CASSRGYETQYF. The chain has TRBV12-3 or TRBV12-4 and TRBJ2-5; D is perhaps TRBD1 (6 bases). The V end was cut by 6 bases, the J end by 5 bases, with 10 bases between. The CDR3 consists of 12 residues.

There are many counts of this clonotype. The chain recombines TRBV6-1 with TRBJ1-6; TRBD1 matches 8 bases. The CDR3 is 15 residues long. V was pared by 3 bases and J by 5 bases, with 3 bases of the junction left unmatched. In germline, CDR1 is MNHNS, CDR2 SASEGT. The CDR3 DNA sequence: TGTGCCAGCAGTGATGAGGACAGGGATAATTCACCCCTCCACTTT. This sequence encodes CASSDEDRDNSPLHF.

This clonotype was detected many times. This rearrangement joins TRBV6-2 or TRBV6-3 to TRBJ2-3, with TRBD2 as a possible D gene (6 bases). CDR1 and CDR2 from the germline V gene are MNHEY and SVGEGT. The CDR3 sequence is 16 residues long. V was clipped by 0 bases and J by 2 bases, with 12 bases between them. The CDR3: CASSYSAGGSTDTQYF. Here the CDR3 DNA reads TGTGCCAGCAGTTACTCAGCGGGCGGTTCCACAGATACGCAGTATTTT.